Listed here is a single T cell receptor (beta chain). It has no known antigen specificity. No base quality values were provided; no much bigger clone lies one nucleotide off. CDR1 and CDR2 are drawn from the germline V gene (reference sequence): LNHDA, SQIVND. There are 15 amino acids in the CDR3, from cysteine to phenylalanine inclusive. The CDR3 DNA has 45 bases and is translated from base 1. V ends up 5 bases short and J 5 bases short, with an unmatched junction base count of 8. The time point label for this specimen denotes: baseline before first vaccination. Samples from vaccinated people were obtained from the UK trials COV001 and COV002, which included a single-blind randomized controlled phase 2/3 trial of AZD1222 (ChAdOx1 nCoV-19) in healthy adults. For TCRbeta chain sequencing, PBMC samples from trial participants were taken at day 0 and at day 28 after the second dose. This specimen belongs to a study of T cell responses to AZD1222 COVID-19 vaccine listed by TCRdb under 2021. In the study overall: AZD1222 recipients whose second dose came at about 4 weeks and those whose second dose came at about 12 weeks were combined into one group, since spike-specific TCR depth and breadth did not differ between the two schedules. A total of approximately 250 trial participants underwent TCR sequencing, of whom roughly 210 had received two doses of AZD1222 and around 26 had received two doses of the MenACWY control vaccine. Trial participants were enrolled by age into 18-55, 56-69 and 70-plus year subgroups, with approximately 150, 30 and 60 TCR-sequenced participants respectively.

The CDR3 regions of human TCRbeta chains were subjected to immunosequencing. Under the source paper's analysis protocol: Repertoire TCRs were checked for matches against a reference library of SARS-CoV-2-specific TCRs that had been generated using the MIRA antigen-specificity platform. Breadth meant the fraction of unique TCRs that were SARS-CoV-2-associated, whereas depth meant the fraction of total T cells that were SARS-CoV-2-associated. Using the MIRA data, every spike-specific TCR was mapped to the spike region that the TCR reacted to and assigned to either a CD4 or a CD8 class. Log10-transformed breadth and depth values were compared by one-way ANOVA with Sidak's multiple comparisons tests. TCRdb stores this immuneACCESS table with in-frame sequences only. Part of the clones is absent; in the studies checked, under half of the shortfall reflects unresolved V genes, and no reason is known for the rest. V and J calls and clone size are copied from that table; D and trimming were computed from the DNA. In all, the sample holds about 150,000 clones, and more than 90% of those were seen once. The ten largest clones capture 1.5% to 2% of the sample.

What the authors observed across the whole study: Because no samples from the day 14 peak response were available, repertoires could be characterized only after the peak T cell response. Conclusions about previously exposed vaccinees were limited because only six AZD1222 recipients were SARS-CoV-2 seropositive at baseline. Reportedly, almost half of the unique spike-specific TCRs recognized epitopes lying outside the regions that are mutated in the B.1.351 and B.1.1.7 variants. A significant rise in spike-specific TCR breadth and depth was observed after two AZD1222 doses relative to day 0 and relative to MenACWY recipients. Most participants were white British and females outnumbered males, and the authors suggested that clonal diversity may have been underestimated. The 56-69-year group was small, and its depth increase did not reach significance, likely because of low power. CD4 TCRs associated with the vaccine covered the entire spike protein, and the dominant responses were in regions 160-218 and 743-854.

The chain joins TRBV19 to TRBJ1-5; TRBD1 fits 8 bases in the junction. The TCR was taken from an adult in good health. Sequencing used peripheral blood, obtained on day 0 of AZD1222 vaccination. The DNA sequence reads TGTGCCAGTAGTCTCCTAGGACAGGGAGATCAGCCCCAGCATTTT. Protein translation: CASSLLGQGDQPQHF.